This T cell receptor beta chain was documented in a study of cytomegalovirus exposure and HLA in healthy donors. The assay was immunoSEQ multiplex PCR, and TCRdb's table has in-frame clones only and misses some. The sample has 200,000 to 250,000 clones, approximately 87% seen once. The trim removed 5 bases at V and 1 base at J, leaving 7 bases unmatched. CDR3 length: 15 residues. Germline V gene sequence: CDR1 LNHDA, CDR2 SQIVND (reference sequence). Details on this clone: Its antigen remains unidentified.

The donors were in the approximately 120-subject validation cohort; that cohort was separate from the roughly 660-subject first cohort. Points from the study as a whole: In vitro experiments confirmed that three CMV-associated chains were specific for CMV antigens. It was found in a later analysis that first-cohort TCR clusters tended to co-occur in the 100 to 150 validation repertoires. Cytomegalovirus-associated status was assigned to about 170 TCR beta chains.

The rearrangement links TRBV19 to TRBJ1-1; 7 nucleotides align to TRBD1. The TCR was taken from a woman aged 18-29 years in good health and CMV-seronegative. Source material: PBMCs. CDR3 nucleotides: TGTGCCAGTAGTCAAATCGGGACAGAGAACACTGAAGCTTTCTTT. This sequence encodes CASSQIGTENTEAFF.